The clone carrying this TCR beta chain was picked up one time. Its antigen is as yet unknown. At one end the junction does not follow the germline gene, possibly because of a read error. RNA transcripts served as the template for amplifying TCR beta CDR3 regions. TCR CDR3 regions were first amplified by RT-PCR with HTBI primers. TCRdb reprocessed the multiplex PCR reads via MiXCR and lists one record per CDR3 protein. Here the sample spans over 500,000 distinct CDR3 sequences, about 16% being singletons. The source of the sample is a study of T cells in Graves' hyperthyroidism and ophthalmopathy. Study-wide results and limits: From stable hyperthyroidism, ophthalmopathy was separated by a 13 V-J model. Blood shared most expanded thyroid clonotypes above 0.001.

Pregnant or lactating patients were excluded, as were those with uncontrolled infection or other autoimmune disease. The authors took PBMCs from roughly 9.5 ml fresh peripheral blood. The CDR3 is 15 amino acids. Germline lookup yields CDR1 MDHEN and CDR2 SYDVKM. The chain recombines TRBV28 with TRBJ1-5; D unclear. Sequencing was done on a sample of blood. This TCR was sampled from a woman aged 30 to 39 with Graves' ophthalmopathy. The CDR3 loop reads CTSSLIRAPPQPQHF. For the CDR3, the DNA is TGTACCAGCAGTTTAATCCGGGCCCCTCCGCAGCCCCAGCATTTT. The variable domain in full, with the rest retrieved from reference TRBV28 and TRBJ1-5, is DVKVTQSSRYLVKRTGEKVFLECVQDMDHENMFWYRQDPGLGLRLIYFSYDVKMKEKGDIPEGYSVSREKKERFSLILESASTNQTSMYLCTSSLIRAPPQPQHFGDGTRLSIL.